This T cell receptor (beta chain) appears in the sequencing data of a study of T cells in localized non-small cell lung cancer. Profiled with immunoSEQ multiplex PCR; TCRdb holds only in-frame clones, not every one. The sample carries around 36,000 clones, 65% to 90% recorded once. The V gene's germline CDR1 is SNHLY and CDR2 FYNNEI. J lost 2 bases, V lost 6 bases, and 4 bases had no gene match. CDR3 size: 14 residues. The input for sequencing was peripheral blood mononuclear cells, taken before any cancer treatment. The sequence was obtained from a male donor aged 60 or over with stage II lung adenocarcinoma. This chain uses TRBV2 with TRBJ2-7, with 10 bases fitting TRBD1. CDR3 protein: CASRTGGLPYEQYF. The CDR3 DNA sequence: TGTGCCAGCAGGACAGGGGGCCTACCCTACGAGCAGTACTTC.